The source of this T cell receptor (beta chain) is a study of CD8 T cells in ankylosing spondylitis. Study-wide results and caveats: Matched ankylosing spondylitis synovial fluid reportedly showed significant enrichment of disease-linked clones. A CD8+ phenotype characterized the disease-linked clones, which were relatively rare in peripheral blood. Earlier reports found some motif variants in synovial fluid and blood in reactive arthritis.

V dropped 0 bases and J dropped 5 bases, with 3 bases sitting between them. CDR3 length equals 12 residues. Germline-derived CDR1 and CDR2 are SGHRS and YFSETQ. The table lists this clonotype with many counts. What it recognizes is unknown. Each TCR beta library was made by quantitative 5'-RACE that incorporated molecular barcodes. TCRdb processed the 5' RACE reads anew with MiXCR; each CDR3 protein has one entry. The sample lists around 230,000 distinct CDR3 sequences; approximately 8% were seen once. The sequence was obtained from a female donor with ankylosing spondylitis or in good health (not recorded which). The chain links TRBV5-1 to TRBJ2-1; D is uncertain. The sequenced sample was blood, either unsorted or a sorted T cell fraction (not recorded which). The chain's CDR3 is CASSLGHNEQFF. The CDR3, as DNA: TGCGCCAGCAGCTTGGGACACAATGAGCAGTTCTTC.